The 2 T cell receptor beta chains below come from one sample, sequenced in a study of blood T cell repertoires in COVID-19. Libraries were prepared by immunoSEQ multiplex PCR; TCRdb keeps only in-frame clonotypes and omits some of them. The data show 95,000 or so clones, 80% to 90% seen once. Sample: peripheral blood. These receptor sequences come from a human donor in a cohort sampled during active COVID-19.

The CDR3 spells CASSPSPHKTYEQYF. As DNA, the CDR3 is TGTGCCAGCAGCCCGTCCCCCCACAAAACCTACGAGCAGTACTTC. The genes are TRBV7-2 and TRBJ2-7, with no clear D. CDR1 and CDR2 (germline): SGHTA, FQGNSA. The ends were cut back, 5 bases at V and 2 bases at J, with 16 bases in the middle. The CDR3 covers 15 residues.

The chain employs TRBV7-9 and TRBJ2-3; 10 bases fit TRBD2. Germline CDR1 SEHNR, CDR2 FQNEAQ (reference sequence). V lost 5 bases and J lost 2; bases outside the gene matches: 16. The CDR3 consists of 19 residues. The CDR3 protein is CASSTAERGGQRNTDTQYF. For the CDR3, the DNA is TGTGCCAGCAGCACCGCGGAGCGGGGGGGCCAGAGGAACACAGATACGCAGTATTTT. Full variable domain (remainder filled in from reference TRBV7-9 and TRBJ2-3): DTGVSQNPRHKITKRGQNVTFRCDPISEHNRLYWYRQTLGQGPEFLTYFQNEAQLEKSRLLSDRFSAERPKGSFSTLEIQRTEQGDSAMYLCASSTAERGGQRNTDTQYFGPGTRLTVL.